These 30 T cell receptor beta chains share one sample of origin, sequenced in a study of blood T cell repertoires in COVID-19. Clones were sequenced by immunoSEQ multiplex PCR, and TCRdb holds only the in-frame ones, with some missing. The sample yields approximately 100,000 clones, around 89% seen once. Specimen: peripheral blood. These receptors came from a woman in her sixties or seventies with acute or convalescent COVID-19.

This rearrangement joins TRBV6-5 to TRBJ2-7; 11 bases map to TRBD2. The CDR3 extends over 14 amino acids. From germline, CDR1 is MNHEY and CDR2 SVGAGI. Trimming cost V 6 bases and J 2 bases; bases outside gene matches: 3. CDR3 protein: CASSQLAGAYEQYF. As DNA, the CDR3 is TGTGCCAGCAGCCAACTAGCGGGGGCCTACGAGCAGTACTTC.

The rearrangement uses TRBV5-6 and TRBJ1-6, with a possible D match to TRBD1 (5 bases). V lost 0 bases and J 0 bases, leaving 7 bases between the germline ends. The germline V gene encodes CDR1 SGHDT and CDR2 YYEEEE. This CDR3 has 16 residues. CDR3 DNA sequence: TGTGCCAGCAGCTTGGAAAGGGGCTCCTATAATTCACCCCTCCACTTT. It specifies CASSLERGSYNSPLHF.

This chain connects TRBV5-1 to TRBJ2-7, with a possible D match to TRBD1 (6 bases). The CDR3 length is 14 residues. Germline V gene data show CDR1 as SGHRS and CDR2 as YFSETQ. V gave up 0 bases and J gave up 3 bases, with 10 bases separating them. DNA for the CDR3: TGCGCCAGCAGCTTGGCAGGGGCCAGCTACGAGCAGTACTTC. It translates to CASSLAGASYEQYF. Looking up the rest from reference TRBV5-1 and TRBJ2-7 gives the full variable domain: KAGVTQTPRYLIKTRGQQVTLSCSPISGHRSVSWYQQTPGQGLQFLFEYFSETQRNKGNFPGRFSGRQFSNSRSEMNVSTLELGDSALYLCASSLAGASYEQYFGPGTRLTVT.

This clone was picked up one time. This chain joins TRBV5-3 and TRBJ1-4; 7 bases map to TRBD1. TRBV5-3 is classed as an ORF, of uncertain function. This CDR3 contains 18 residues. V was pared by 3 bases and J by 5 bases, with 16 bases of the junction left unmatched. The CDR3 is CARSYNLIDREKNEKLFF. For the CDR3, the DNA is TGTGCCAGAAGCTACAACCTCATTGACAGGGAAAAGAATGAAAAACTGTTTTTT.

The rearrangement links TRBV6-5 to TRBJ2-2; 7 bases are a match to TRBD1. Trimming cost V 8 bases and J 13 bases; bases outside gene matches: 19. Germline lookup yields CDR1 MNHEY and CDR2 SVGAGI. The CDR3 is made up of 15 amino acids. The CDR3 sequence is CASGPQGQFGIGLFF. The CDR3 coding sequence is TGTGCCAGCGGTCCACAGGGGCAGTTTGGGATCGGGCTGTTTTTT.

The V and J genes are TRBV5-4 and TRBJ1-1; D is undetermined. The V end lost 3 bases, the J end lost 6 bases, and 12 bases lay between the germline ends. Germline V gene data show CDR1 as SGHNT and CDR2 as YYREEE (reference sequence). The CDR3 sequence is 13 residues long. The CDR3 reads CASSSDVRSEAFF. CDR3 DNA sequence: TGTGCCAGCAGCTCTGACGTGAGGTCTGAAGCTTTCTTT.

CDR3 nucleotide sequence: TGTGCCAGCAGCCCCAGACTAGCGGGGTCCTACGAGCAGTACTTC. Its translation: CASSPRLAGSYEQYF. The rearrangement uses TRBV3-1 (or the pseudogene TRBV3-2) and TRBJ2-7; 11 bases fit TRBD2. CDR3 length: 15 residues. Trimming cost V 4 bases and J 1 base; bases outside gene matches: 3. Germline CDR1 reads LGHDT; CDR2 reads YNNKEL (reference sequence).

The genes are TRBV6-2 or TRBV6-3 and TRBJ2-1; the match to TRBD2 covers 12 bases. CDR1 and CDR2 from the germline V gene are MNHEY and SVGEGT. V was clipped by 8 bases and J by 8 bases; unmatched bases: 4. CDR3 length equals 13 residues. The CDR3 DNA is TGTGCCAGCCGCCGACTAGCGGGAGATGAGCAGTTCTTC. This codes for CASRRLAGDEQFF.

J is TRBJ2-1 and V is TRBV4-1, with D perhaps matching TRBD1 (7 bases). V was cut by 0 bases and J by 9 bases, with 15 bases left in between. The CDR3 spans 15 residues. Germline loops: CDR1 MGHRA, CDR2 YSYEKL. CDR3 amino acids: CASSQDGTAGGEQFF. Written as DNA, the CDR3 is TGCGCCAGCAGCCAAGATGGGACAGCGGGTGGTGAGCAGTTCTTC.

The chain employs TRBV7-9 and TRBJ1-1; 9 nucleotides align to TRBD1. V lost 8 bases to trimming and J lost 1 base; unmatched junction nucleotides: 2. CDR1 and CDR2 from the germline V gene are SEHNR and FQNEAQ (reference sequence). The CDR3 extends over 13 amino acids. CDR3 region: CASGTGRNTEAFF. The CDR3, as DNA: TGTGCCAGCGGGACAGGGAGGAACACTGAAGCTTTCTTT.

The V gene is TRBV10-3, the J gene TRBJ2-7; 9 bases are shared with TRBD1. V shed 3 bases and J 2 bases; nucleotides not matched to a gene: 5. CDR3 length equals 15 residues. CDR1 is ENHRY and CDR2 is SYGVKD in the germline V gene. Here the CDR3 reads CAISDAGTGTYEQYF. Written as DNA, the CDR3 is TGTGCCATCAGTGATGCAGGGACAGGGACCTACGAGCAGTACTTC.

In this sample, this clone turned up once. The V and J genes are TRBV5-1 and TRBJ2-3; TRBD2 aligns across 8 bases. V shed 0 bases and J 1 base; nucleotides not matched to a gene: 4. CDR3 length equals 16 residues. Germline assignment: CDR1 SGHRS and CDR2 YFSETQ. The CDR3 sequence is CASSLAAGVGTDTQYF. The CDR3 bases are TGCGCCAGCAGCTTGGCAGCGGGAGTTGGCACAGATACGCAGTATTTT.

This clone appeared a single time. This chain connects TRBV7-8 to TRBJ1-4; D possibly corresponds to TRBD1 (6 bases). This CDR3 spans 13 amino acids. CDR1 is SGHVS, CDR2 FQNEAQ, per germline. Trimming left V 3 bases short and J 5 bases short, with 7 bases between. The CDR3 region is CASSFRGNEKLFF. The DNA of the CDR3 is TGTGCCAGCAGCTTTAGGGGGAATGAAAAACTGTTTTTT. Filled out from reference TRBV7-8 and TRBJ1-4, the complete variable domain reads GAGVSQSPRYKVAKRGQDVALRCDPISGHVSLFWYQQALGQGPEFLTYFQNEAQLDKSGLPSDRFFAERPEGSVSTLKIQRTQQEDSAVYLCASSFRGNEKLFFGSGTQLSVL.

V usage is TRBV10-1 and J usage is TRBJ2-1; TRBD1 agrees at 8 bases. The germline V gene has CDR1 WNHNN and CDR2 SYGVQD (reference sequence). The CDR3 length is 13 residues. J gave up 14 bases and V 0 bases, and 6 bases lay outside the gene matches. The CDR3 is CASSESKLTGEFF. DNA of the CDR3: TGCGCCAGCAGTGAGTCGAAATTGACAGGGGAGTTCTTC.

This sequence joins TRBV13 and TRBJ1-1, with TRBD1 matching over 8 bases. The germline CDR1 and CDR2 sequences are PRHDT and FYEKMQ (reference sequence). The length of the CDR3 is 19 residues. Unmatched junction bases numbered 16, after V lost 0 bases and J lost 4 bases. CDR3 sequence reads: CASSLGSRGRFLRGTEAFF. The CDR3 DNA is TGTGCCAGCAGCTTAGGCTCCAGGGGGCGCTTCTTGAGGGGCACTGAAGCTTTCTTT.

V usage is TRBV3-1 (or the pseudogene TRBV3-2) and J usage is TRBJ2-3; 11 bases align to TRBD2. The junction had 9 bases not matched to a gene; V was cut back by 4 bases and J by 6 bases. CDR1 is LGHDT and CDR2 is YNNKEL in the germline V gene (reference sequence). The CDR3 covers 16 residues. The CDR3: CASSRSLAGAADTQYF. CDR3 DNA: TGTGCCAGCAGCCGCTCACTAGCGGGAGCTGCCGATACGCAGTATTTT.

The chain carries TRBV6-1 and TRBJ2-1; 8 bases map to TRBD1. The V gene end was trimmed by 2 bases and the J gene end by 6 bases; junction bases not matched to a gene: 9. The V gene's germline CDR1 is MNHNS and CDR2 SASEGT. The CDR3 has 16 residues. Written as DNA, the CDR3 is TGTGCCAGCAGTGAATCTGGGGGACAGGCGTCCAATGAGCAGTTCTTC. Protein product: CASSESGGQASNEQFF.

The chain links TRBV19 to TRBJ2-1, with a tentative D call TRBD1 (6 bases). The CDR3 length is 14 residues. Trimming shortened V by 6 bases and J by 4 bases, and 13 bases separated the two germline ends. Germline V gene sequence: CDR1 LNHDA, CDR2 SQIVND (reference sequence). The CDR3 region is CASRGGLLYNEQFF. For the CDR3, the DNA is TGTGCCAGTAGAGGGGGTCTATTATACAATGAGCAGTTCTTC.

The chain joins TRBV7-9 to TRBJ2-5; no definite D call. V lost 2 bases, J lost 5 bases, and 6 bases lay in between. The germline V gene encodes CDR1 SEHNR and CDR2 FQNEAQ (reference sequence). This CDR3 has 12 residues. CDR3: CASSLLPETQYF. The CDR3 bases are TGTGCCAGCAGCTTACTCCCGGAGACCCAGTACTTC.

The chain carries TRBV19 and TRBJ2-5; D gene ambiguous. Trimming removed 3 bases at V and 1 base at J, with 12 bases between. The CDR3 has 15 amino acids. Germline V lookup: CDR1 LNHDA, CDR2 SQIVND (reference sequence). CDR3 DNA sequence: TGTGCCAGTAGTATCTTCGGGTTGGGCCAAGAGACCCAGTACTTC. Amino acids: CASSIFGLGQETQYF.

The rearrangement uses TRBV24-1 and TRBJ2-1, with 8 bases aligning to TRBD2. Per germline, CDR1 KGHDR and CDR2 SFDVKD. CDR3 length equals 15 residues. V dropped 3 bases and J dropped 5; count of bases not matched to a gene: 5. The CDR3 loop is CATSDSGRVNNEQFF. The CDR3 nucleotides are TGTGCCACCAGTGATAGCGGGAGAGTGAACAATGAGCAGTTCTTC.

V gene TRBV12-3 or TRBV12-4 combines with J gene TRBJ1-2, with D possibly TRBD1 on 5 matching bases. The CDR3 is 12 amino acids. Trimming left V 4 bases short and J 5 bases short, with 8 bases between. Here the CDR3 reads CASSSDRYGYTF. In DNA, the CDR3 is TGTGCCAGCAGTTCCGACAGATATGGCTACACCTTC.

The CDR3 DNA reads TGTGCCAGCAGCTCTGGACACGGCCCGGGTGCTGGCTACACCTTC. It encodes CASSSGHGPGAGYTF. This chain joins TRBV9 and TRBJ1-2; D possibly corresponds to TRBD1 (5 bases). The CDR3 consists of 15 residues. Per germline, CDR1 SGDLS and CDR2 YYNGEE. Trimming removed 4 bases from V and 7 bases from J, with 20 bases in between.

This sequence joins TRBV9 and TRBJ1-2; the match to TRBD1 covers 10 bases. The CDR3 runs to 16 residues. V shed 4 bases, J shed 6 bases, and the junction held 12 bases outside the gene matches. Germline V gives CDR1 SGDLS, CDR2 YYNGEE. CDR3 nucleotide sequence: TGTGCCAGCAGCTCCGGGACAGGGGAGTTGGTCCATGGCTACACCTTC. It is translated as CASSSGTGELVHGYTF.

The chain has TRBV6-5 and TRBJ2-1; TRBD1 is a possible D gene (5 bases). The CDR3 is made up of 15 amino acids. Trimming left V 4 bases short and J 7 bases short, with 17 bases between. Germline assignment: CDR1 MNHEY and CDR2 SVGAGI. CDR3 coding DNA: TGTGCCAGCAGTTTCTACTACAGGACCTCGAATGAGCAGTTCTTC. Translated, it gives CASSFYYRTSNEQFF.

This rearrangement joins TRBV3-1 (or the pseudogene TRBV3-2) to TRBJ1-1; 9 nucleotides agree with TRBD1. The germline gives CDR1 LGHDT, CDR2 YNNKEL (reference sequence). V shed 0 bases, J shed 9 bases, and the junction held 17 bases outside the gene matches. This CDR3 is 18 amino acids long. CDR3 amino acids: CASSQELGGTGQGPKAFF. The CDR3 coding sequence is TGTGCCAGCAGCCAAGAATTGGGGGGAACGGGACAGGGACCTAAAGCTTTCTTT.

The chain uses TRBV6-5 and TRBJ1-1, with unresolved D. The CDR3 covers 11 residues. V gave up 9 bases and J gave up 7 bases, with 12 bases separating them. Germline-derived CDR1 and CDR2 are MNHEY and SVGAGI. In DNA form, the CDR3 reads TGTGCCAGTCGCCTCGGGGTTGAAGCTTTCTTT. It encodes CASRLGVEAFF.

The V gene is TRBV28, the J gene TRBJ2-1, with D possibly TRBD1 on 5 matching bases. V was pared by 7 bases and J by 9 bases, with 16 bases between. CDR1 MDHEN and CDR2 SYDVKM come from the germline V gene. The CDR3 is 13 amino acids. The CDR3 sequence: CASTGWDLTEQFF. CDR3 in DNA: TGTGCCAGCACAGGGTGGGATTTGACTGAGCAGTTCTTC. Full variable domain (rest looked up from reference TRBV28 and TRBJ2-1): DVKVTQSSRYLVKRTGEKVFLECVQDMDHENMFWYRQDPGLGLRLIYFSYDVKMKEKGDIPEGYSVSREKKERFSLILESASTNQTSMYLCASTGWDLTEQFFGPGTRLTVL.

The V gene is TRBV5-1, the J gene TRBJ2-2; possibly TRBD2 for D (6 bases). This CDR3 comprises 16 residues. Trimming cost V 4 bases and J 0 bases, with 13 bases left between them. Germline V lookup: CDR1 SGHRS, CDR2 YFSETQ. The CDR3 sequence: CASSPPVAANTGELFF. Written as DNA, the CDR3 is TGCGCCAGCAGCCCCCCTGTAGCGGCGAACACCGGGGAGCTGTTTTTT. The full variable domain, rest sourced from reference TRBV5-1 and TRBJ2-2, is KAGVTQTPRYLIKTRGQQVTLSCSPISGHRSVSWYQQTPGQGLQFLFEYFSETQRNKGNFPGRFSGRQFSNSRSEMNVSTLELGDSALYLCASSPPVAANTGELFFGEGSRLTVL.

The chain combines TRBV6-1 with TRBJ2-4, with D tentatively TRBD1 (6 bases). CDR3 size: 16 residues. V was cut by 1 base and J by 5 bases, with 15 bases left in between. CDR1 is MNHNS, CDR2 SASEGT, per germline. CDR3 DNA sequence: TGTGCCAGCAGTGAAGTGGCAGGGGTGGGCCAAAACATTCAGTACTTC. Protein sequence: CASSEVAGVGQNIQYF.